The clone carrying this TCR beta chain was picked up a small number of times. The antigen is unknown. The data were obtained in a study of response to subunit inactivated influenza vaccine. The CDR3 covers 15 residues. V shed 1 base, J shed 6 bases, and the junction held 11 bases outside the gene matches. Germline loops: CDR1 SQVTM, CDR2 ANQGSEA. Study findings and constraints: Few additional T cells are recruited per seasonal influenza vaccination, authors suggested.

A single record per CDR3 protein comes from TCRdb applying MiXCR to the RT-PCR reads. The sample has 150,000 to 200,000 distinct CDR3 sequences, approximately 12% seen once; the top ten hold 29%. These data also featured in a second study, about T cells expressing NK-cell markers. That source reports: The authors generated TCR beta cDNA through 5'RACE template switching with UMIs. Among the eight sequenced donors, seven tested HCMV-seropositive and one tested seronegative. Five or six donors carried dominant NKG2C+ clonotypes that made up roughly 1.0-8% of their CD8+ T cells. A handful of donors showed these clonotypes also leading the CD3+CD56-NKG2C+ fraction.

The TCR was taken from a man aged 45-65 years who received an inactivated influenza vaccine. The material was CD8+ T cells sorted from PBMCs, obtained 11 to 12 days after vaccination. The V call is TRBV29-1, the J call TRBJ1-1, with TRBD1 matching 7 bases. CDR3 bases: TGCAGCGTTGAAGGAACAATCGCTCAGGGGGCTGAAGCTTTCTTT. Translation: CSVEGTIAQGAEAFF.